This T cell receptor beta chain was sequenced for a study of blood T cells in healthy people across ages. Primed by a sample-barcoded 5' primer and a J-beta primer mix, a second PCR proceeded for 7 to 11 cycles. One entry per CDR3 protein, called by TCRdb with MiXCR from the 5' RACE reads. The sample carries hundreds of thousands of distinct CDR3 sequences, roughly 48% recorded once. The CDR3 is 14 amino acids. Trimming cost V 6 bases and J 0 bases, with 8 bases left between them. Germline lookup yields CDR1 ENHRY and CDR2 SYGVKD. The chain has TRBV10-3 and TRBJ1-4; D is unresolved. Sequencing input: blood. The TCR sequence derives from a man older than 75 in good health. The CDR3 region is CAIRDSATNEKLFF. The CDR3 DNA follows: TGTGCCATCAGGGACTCAGCAACTAATGAAAAACTGTTTTTT.